These 5 T cell receptor beta chains were all obtained from the same sample, sequenced in a study of regulatory T cells in long-lasting Graves disease (dated by TCRdb to the early 2020s). Library construction relied on multiplex PCR. TCRdb lists the instrument as Illumina HiSeq 4000. To build TCR beta libraries, CDR3 regions were amplified by Arm-PCR using iRepertoire HTBI primers. TCRdb passed the public sequencing reads through fastp at Q25 and MiXCR, retaining productive beta sequences. Entries are consolidated by CDR3 protein sequence, retaining the most common genes and DNA. This sample has about half a million distinct CDR3 sequences in its table, and around a fifth of those were observed once. The ten largest clones represent approximately 14% of the sample. This sample's time point label indicates: persistent/refractory GD, antithyroid drugs over 5 years with positive TRAb. For both TCR sequencing and RNA sequencing, RNA was extracted from PBMCs in TRIzol.

Material: peripheral blood mononuclear cells (PBMCs), obtained when the disease was refractory, from a patient treated with antithyroid drugs. Receptors originate from a female donor with Graves disease.

This clonotype was detected a few times. The CDR3 nucleotides read TGCAGTGCTCTTCGGGAAGCTATTGACGAGCAGTACTTC. It translates to CSALREAIDEQYF. The gene calls are TRBV20-1 and TRBJ2-7; D is perhaps TRBD2 (5 bases). Germline assignment: CDR1 DFQATT and CDR2 SNEGSKA (reference sequence). This CDR3 has 13 amino acids. Trimming removed 5 bases at V and 5 bases at J, with 16 bases between.

This clonotype was detected ten times or more. V gene TRBV7-8 combines with J gene TRBJ1-4, with TRBD1 as a possible D gene (5 bases). There are 16 residues in the CDR3. V lost 2 bases and J lost 5, with 15 bases in between. CDR1 and CDR2 (germline): SGHVS, FQNEAQ. CDR3 amino acids: CASSLPRGQQNEKLFF. In nucleotides, the CDR3 is TGTGCCAGCAGCTTACCCCGGGGCCAGCAGAATGAAAAACTGTTTTTT.

This clonotype showed up just a few times. The chain carries TRBV2 and TRBJ2-5; D call uncertain. The CDR3 sequence is 14 residues long. The V end lost 4 bases, the J end lost 0 bases, and 9 bases lay between the germline ends. CDR1 is SNHLY and CDR2 is FYNNEI in the germline V gene. The CDR3, as DNA: TGTGCCAGCAGTGTCCGGGCTGACCAAGAGACCCAGTACTTC. Translated: CASSVRADQETQYF.

Comments on this clonotype: With a much larger clone just one base away, this may be a read error. CDR3 bases: TGTGCCAGCGCCCGGGACAGGGTGGCGTACGAGCAGTACTTC. Its protein is CASARDRVAYEQYF. The chain joins TRBV12-3 or TRBV12-4 to TRBJ2-7, with TRBD1 identical over 9 bases. The trim removed 8 bases at V and 4 bases at J, leaving 9 bases unmatched. The CDR3 has 14 amino acids.

J is TRBJ2-5 and V is TRBV5-6; D is uncertain. CDR1 SGHDT and CDR2 YYEEEE come from the germline V gene. The V and J ends lost 0 bases and 0 bases respectively, with 12 bases between them. The CDR3 is 16 amino acids. This CDR3 is CASSLVSRDYQETQYF. Here the CDR3 DNA reads TGTGCCAGCAGCTTGGTATCCCGAGACTACCAAGAGACCCAGTACTTC. Based on the CDR3 plus reference TRBV5-6 and TRBJ2-5, the full variable domain is DAGVTQSPTHLIKTRGQQVTLRCSPKSGHDTVSWYQQALGQGPQFIFQYYEEEERQRGNFPDRFSGHQFPNYSSELNVNALLLGDSALYLCASSLVSRDYQETQYFGPGTRLLVL.